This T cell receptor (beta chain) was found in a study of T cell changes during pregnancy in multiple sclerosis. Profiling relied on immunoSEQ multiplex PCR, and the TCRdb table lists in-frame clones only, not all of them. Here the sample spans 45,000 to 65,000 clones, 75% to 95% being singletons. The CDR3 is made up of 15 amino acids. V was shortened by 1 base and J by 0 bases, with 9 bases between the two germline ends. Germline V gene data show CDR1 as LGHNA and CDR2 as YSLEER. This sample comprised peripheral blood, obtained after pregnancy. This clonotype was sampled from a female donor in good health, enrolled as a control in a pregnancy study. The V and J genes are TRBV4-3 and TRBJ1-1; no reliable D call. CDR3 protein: CASSQGNSMNTEAFF. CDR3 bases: TGCGCCAGCAGCCAAGGAAACAGCATGAACACTGAAGCTTTCTTT.